This is a list of T cell receptor beta chains from one sample in a study of shared clonotypes between healthy human individuals. Produced via immunoSEQ multiplex PCR; TCRdb's table is partial and in-frame only. The table has 95,000 to 120,000 clones, more than 65% seen once; the top ten hold about 24%. The specimen sequenced was memory CD8+ T cells sorted from blood. All receptors derive from a woman aged 25 to 39 in good health. CDR3s include the opening cysteine and the closing phenylalanine or tryptophan. D genes are given only for firm matches. Clone size appears in some rows only: once, few, many, or a class for an expanded clone.

v_call	clone_size	d_call	j_call	cdr3_aa	cdr3_nt
TRBV25-1	.	.	TRBJ2-6	CASQGDVGANVLTF	TGTGCCAGCCAAGGTGACGTTGGGGCCAACGTCCTGACTTTC
TRBV7-9	.	TRBD1	TRBJ2-5	CASSPIRDRGETQYF	TGTGCCAGCAGCCCAATCAGGGACAGGGGAGAGACCCAGTACTTC
TRBV28	.	.	TRBJ2-4	CASSQGVGNIQYF	TGTGCCAGCAGTCAGGGAGTAGGAAACATTCAGTACTTC
TRBV28	once	TRBD1	TRBJ1-2	CASRRTGNYGYTF	TGTGCCAGCAGACGGACAGGAAACTATGGCTACACCTTC
TRBV5-8	.	TRBD2	TRBJ2-3	CASSLREGSDTQYF	TGTGCCAGCAGCTTGCGGGAGGGATCAGATACGCAGTATTTT
TRBV12-5	.	.	TRBJ1-2	CASGLVVGGTNYGYTF	TGTGCTAGTGGTTTGGTCGTTGGGGGGACTAACTATGGCTACACCTTC
TRBV5-1	few	TRBD2	TRBJ2-2	CASSYASGGRIRNTGELFF	TGCGCCAGCAGCTATGCGAGTGGCGGGAGAATTCGGAACACCGGGGAGCTGTTTTTT
TRBV5-4	once	TRBD1	TRBJ1-2	CASSPDRAGGYTF	TGTGCCAGCAGCCCGGACAGGGCGGGCGGCTACACCTTC
TRBV20-1	.	.	TRBJ2-7	CSARPSYEQYF	TGCAGTGCTAGGCCCTCCTACGAGCAGTACTTC
TRBV5-8	once	TRBD1	TRBJ2-7	CASSIGTAPTYEQYF	TGTGCCAGCAGCATCGGGACAGCACCTACCTACGAGCAGTACTTC
TRBV27	.	.	TRBJ2-7	CASSSGYEQYF	TGTGCCAGCAGTTCGGGGTACGAGCAGTACTTC
TRBV19	few	.	TRBJ1-2	CASSIGTGSHGYTF	TGTGCCAGTAGTATAGGCACTGGCAGCCATGGCTACACCTTC
TRBV19	.	TRBD2	TRBJ2-3	CASSKLAGVSLRTDTQYF	TGTGCCAGTAGTAAACTAGCGGGAGTCAGTCTTCGCACAGATACGCAGTATTTT
TRBV5-6	.	.	TRBJ2-1	CASGGGNEQFF	TGTGCCAGCGGAGGGGGGAATGAGCAGTTCTTC
TRBV10-3	.	TRBD2	TRBJ2-7	CAISRTSGSSYEQYF	TGTGCCATCAGCCGGACTAGCGGGAGTAGCTACGAGCAGTACTTC
TRBV19	.	.	TRBJ1-5	CASSITGLSNQPQHF	TGTGCCAGTAGTATCACAGGGCTAAGCAATCAGCCCCAGCATTTT
TRBV11-2	.	TRBD1	TRBJ1-4	CASSLATGGFSNEKLFF	TGTGCCAGCAGCTTGGCGACAGGGGGCTTCTCTAATGAAAAACTGTTTTTT
TRBV11-1	.	TRBD2	TRBJ2-5	CASSLGSSGYQETQYF	TGTGCCAGCAGCTTAGGGTCTAGCGGATACCAAGAGACCCAGTACTTC
TRBV4-1	.	.	TRBJ1-1	CASSQEYTEAFF	TGCGCCAGCAGCCAAGAGTACACTGAAGCTTTCTTT
TRBV5-1	.	TRBD2	TRBJ2-1	CASSLTSGTYNEQFF	TGCGCCAGCAGCTTGACTAGCGGGACCTACAATGAGCAGTTCTTC
TRBV11-2	.	.	TRBJ2-7	CASSLGGTHYEQYF	TGTGCCAGCAGCCTAGGGGGGACACATTACGAGCAGTACTTC
TRBV5-1	.	.	TRBJ2-7	CASSEDHQQEQYF	TGCGCCAGCAGCGAAGACCACCAACAAGAGCAGTACTTC
TRBV7-2	.	.	TRBJ2-1	CASSSDYVRNEQFF	TGTGCCAGCAGCTCAGACTATGTCCGGAATGAGCAGTTCTTC
TRBV10-3	few	.	TRBJ1-1	CAISVRGEDTEAFF	TGTGCCATCAGTGTACGGGGGGAGGACACTGAAGCTTTCTTT
TRBV29-1	few	TRBD1	TRBJ1-1	CSVGDGQVEAFF	TGCAGCGTTGGGGACGGACAGGTTGAAGCTTTCTTT
TRBV16	.	TRBD1	TRBJ1-2	CASSGTGGYGYTF	TGTGCCAGCAGCGGGACAGGGGGCTATGGCTACACCTTC
TRBV5-1	.	.	TRBJ2-5	CASSANQETQYF	TGCGCCAGCAGCGCCAACCAAGAGACCCAGTACTTC
TRBV21-1	.	.	TRBJ2-7	CASSKRLAGPYEQYF	TGTGCCAGCAGCAAACGACTAGCGGGGCCCTACGAGCAGTACTTC
TRBV27	.	TRBD2	TRBJ2-2	CASSLFPAMVAGEITGELFF	TGTGCCAGCAGTTTATTCCCCGCAATGGTAGCGGGAGAAATCACCGGGGAGCTGTTTTTT
TRBV25-1	.	TRBD1	TRBJ2-5	CASSESTGEETQYF	TGTGCCAGCAGTGAATCTACAGGGGAAGAGACCCAGTACTTC
TRBV6-4	.	.	TRBJ1-1	CASSSDVNTEAFF	TGTGCCAGCAGTTCGGACGTGAACACTGAAGCTTTCTTT
TRBV19	.	.	TRBJ1-4	CASSISAATGEKLFF	TGTGCCAGTAGTATCAGCGCAGCCACGGGCGAAAAACTGTTTTTT
TRBV5-1	.	.	TRBJ2-3	CASRQDWGYTQYF	TGCGCCAGCAGACAGGACTGGGGTTATACGCAGTATTTT
TRBV5-6	few	.	TRBJ2-1	CASSLSGDPSYNEQFF	TGTGCCAGCAGCTTGTCAGGGGACCCCTCCTACAATGAGCAGTTCTTC
TRBV25-1	once	.	TRBJ2-1	CATKRRRQDEQFF	TGTGCCACTAAGAGAAGGAGACAAGATGAGCAGTTCTTC
TRBV15	once	TRBD2	TRBJ2-7	CATSRGLDSYEQYF	TGTGCCACCAGCAGGGGACTAGATTCCTACGAGCAGTACTTC
TRBV6-1	many	.	TRBJ1-5	CASTGGGEHQPQHF	TGTGCCAGCACCGGGGGAGGGGAGCATCAGCCCCAGCATTTT
TRBV4-1	many	TRBD2	TRBJ2-1	CASSQVAREGLKEQFF	TGCGCCAGCAGCCAAGTCGCGCGGGAGGGTTTAAAGGAGCAGTTCTTC
TRBV19	.	TRBD2	TRBJ2-1	CASQMGLAGTYNEQFF	TGTGCCAGTCAAATGGGACTAGCGGGAACGTACAATGAGCAGTTCTTC
TRBV11-3	.	.	TRBJ2-1	CASSVDSFSYNEQFF	TGTGCCAGCAGCGTTGACTCATTCTCCTACAATGAGCAGTTCTTC
TRBV7-2	.	TRBD2	TRBJ2-7	CASSPKASGSYEQYF	TGTGCCAGCAGCCCAAAGGCTAGCGGGAGCTACGAGCAGTACTTC
TRBV6-6	.	.	TRBJ2-6	CATEPSGSGANVLTF	TGTGCCACCGAACCCTCTGGCTCTGGGGCCAACGTCCTGACTTTC
TRBV2	.	.	TRBJ1-1	CASGGNTEAFF	TGTGCCAGCGGCGGGAACACTGAAGCTTTCTTT
TRBV18	.	.	TRBJ2-7	CASSQPGPGSVEQYF	TGTGCCAGCTCACAACCGGGACCGGGGAGCGTCGAGCAGTACTTC
TRBV10-2	few	TRBD2	TRBJ2-1	CASIGLAGYNEQFF	TGCGCCAGCATAGGACTAGCGGGGTACAATGAGCAGTTCTTC
TRBV28	.	TRBD1	TRBJ1-4	CASSSRTGKLFF	TGTGCCAGCAGTTCTCGGACAGGAAAACTGTTTTTT
TRBV10-3	many	TRBD2	TRBJ2-7	CAISESLAGGSEQYF	TGTGCCATCAGTGAATCACTAGCGGGAGGTAGCGAGCAGTACTTC
TRBV11-2	.	TRBD2	TRBJ2-1	CASSSHSGSSYNEQFF	TGTGCCAGCAGCTCCCATAGCGGGAGCTCCTACAATGAGCAGTTCTTC